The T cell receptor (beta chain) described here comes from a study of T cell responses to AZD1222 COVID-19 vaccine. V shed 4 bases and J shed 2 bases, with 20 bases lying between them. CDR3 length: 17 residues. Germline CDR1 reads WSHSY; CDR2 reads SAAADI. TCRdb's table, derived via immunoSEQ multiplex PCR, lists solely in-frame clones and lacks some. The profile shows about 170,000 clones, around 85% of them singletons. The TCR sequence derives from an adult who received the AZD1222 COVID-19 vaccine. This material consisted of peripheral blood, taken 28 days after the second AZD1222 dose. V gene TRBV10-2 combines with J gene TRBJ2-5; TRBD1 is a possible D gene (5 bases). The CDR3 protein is CASSAIRVISQQETQYF. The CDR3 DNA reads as TGCGCCAGCAGTGCGATCAGGGTTATCAGCCAACAAGAGACCCAGTACTTC.